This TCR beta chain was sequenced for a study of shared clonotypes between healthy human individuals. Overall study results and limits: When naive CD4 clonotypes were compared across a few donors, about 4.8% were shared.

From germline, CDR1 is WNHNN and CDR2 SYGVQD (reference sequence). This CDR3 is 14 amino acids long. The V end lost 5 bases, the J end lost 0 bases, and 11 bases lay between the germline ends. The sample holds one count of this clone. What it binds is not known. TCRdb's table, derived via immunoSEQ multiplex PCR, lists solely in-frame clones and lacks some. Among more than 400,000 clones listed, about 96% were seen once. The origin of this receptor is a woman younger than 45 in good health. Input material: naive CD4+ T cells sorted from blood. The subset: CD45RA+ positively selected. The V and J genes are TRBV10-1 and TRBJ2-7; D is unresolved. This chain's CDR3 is CASSLQRSSYEQYF. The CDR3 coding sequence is TGCGCCAGCAGTCTCCAGAGGAGCTCCTACGAGCAGTACTTC.